The sample holds many counts of the clone carrying this T cell receptor beta chain. The source of the sample is a study of T cells in Graves' hyperthyroidism and ophthalmopathy. Template material for amplifying TCR beta CDR3 regions consisted of RNA transcripts. First-round RT-PCR of the TCR CDR3 relied on the HTBI primer set. TCRdb called the multiplex PCR reads again in MiXCR, with one record for every CDR3 protein. The sample contains a few hundred thousand distinct CDR3 sequences, about 18% of which appear only once. Germline lookup yields CDR1 MDHEN and CDR2 SYDVKM. V gave up 5 bases and J gave up 2 bases; unmatched junction bases: 7. CDR3 length: 15 residues.

This TCR was sampled from a woman between 18 and 30 years old with Graves' hyperthyroidism. This chain links TRBV28 with TRBJ2-7; 9 bases match TRBD2. The source material was blood. Here the CDR3 DNA reads TGTGCCAGCAGTGTACTAGCGGGCGATCCCTACGAGCAGTACTTC. Residues: CASSVLAGDPYEQYF.